Given below is one T cell receptor (beta chain) in context. Study processing details: Estimated nucleated cell counts came from reference gene primer amplification. This table comes from immunoSEQ multiplex PCR, and its TCRdb copy is limited to in-frame clones, with some not included. The V and J calls and clone size are taken from that table; D and trimming were inferred from the DNA. The data contain 250,000 to 300,000 clones, around 90% of them seen just once; the ten biggest clones take up 2% to 2.5%. Which cohort a participant joined came from the clinical history participants gave. The entry originates in a study of blood T cell repertoires in COVID-19. For the study at large: There were acute and convalescent COVID-19 samples, and they came from the United States, Italy and Spain.

The germline CDR1 and CDR2 sequences are LNHDA and SQIVND (reference sequence). The CDR3 has 13 residues. Trimming left V 7 bases short and J 11 bases short, with 20 bases between. The sequenced material came from PBMCs or T cells enriched from blood (not recorded which). The chain carries TRBV19 and TRBJ1-1, with D possibly matching TRBD1 (6 bases). This sequence was found in a woman aged 40 to 50 with acute COVID-19. The CDR3 DNA follows: TGTGCCAGTACCCCCTTAAGAGGGGGTAGGGCTTTCTTT. Translation: CASTPLRGGRAFF.